The present T cell receptor beta chain was sequenced within a study of blood T cell repertoires in COVID-19. Sequencing used immunoSEQ multiplex PCR; TCRdb keeps in-frame clones, though not all of them. The sample shows 150,000 to 200,000 clones, about 85% of them seen only once. V gave up 1 base and J gave up 4 bases, with 12 bases separating them. The CDR3 consists of 16 residues. The germline CDR1 and CDR2 sequences are SGHRS and YFSETQ. The rearrangement uses TRBV5-1 and TRBJ1-6; tentative D call: TRBD1 (6 bases). This TCR came from a woman between 50 and 59 years old with COVID-19, enrolled during active disease. The sequenced sample was peripheral blood. CDR3 nucleotide sequence: TGCGCCAGCAGCTTGTCCCCAGGGACATATAATTCACCCCTCCACTTT. Protein sequence: CASSLSPGTYNSPLHF.